The 12 T cell receptor beta chains reported below all come from one sample, sequenced in a study of regulatory T cells in long-lasting Graves disease. Construction of TCR beta libraries relied on iRepertoire HTBI primers and on Arm-PCR targeting CDR3 regions. One entry per CDR3 protein results from TCRdb running MiXCR on the multiplex PCR reads. The sample gives about 660,000 distinct CDR3 sequences, around 30% of which show up once; 40% to 55% is in the top ten. Time point noted: persistent/refractory GD, antithyroid drugs over 5 years with positive TRAb. The TCR library was prepared using RNA isolated from PBMCs. The sequencing here drew on peripheral blood mononuclear cells (PBMCs), taken when the disease was refractory, from a patient treated with antithyroid drugs. These receptors originate from a female donor with Graves disease.

The rearrangement uses TRBV7-7 and TRBJ2-5; no firm D call. The CDR3 is 13 amino acids. Trimming shortened V by 5 bases and J by 5 bases, and 12 bases separated the two germline ends. Germline CDR1 is SSHAT and CDR2 is FNYEAQ (reference sequence). The CDR3 coding sequence is TGTGCCAGCAGCCTAGGAATGATGGAGACCCAGTACTTC. Translation gives CASSLGMMETQYF.

The table lists this clonotype with a few counts. CDR3 residues: CASSRSLTSGAKETQYF. The CDR3 DNA reads as TGTGCCAGCAGCCGAAGTCTGACTAGCGGGGCGAAAGAGACCCAGTACTTC. V gene TRBV12-3 or TRBV12-4 combines with J gene TRBJ2-5, with 11 bases fitting TRBD2. The CDR3 is made up of 17 amino acids. V was pared by 6 bases and J by 3 bases, with 12 bases of the junction left unmatched.

V is TRBV7-9 and J is TRBJ1-2, with D tentatively TRBD1 (5 bases). Germline-derived CDR1 and CDR2 are SEHNR and FQNEAQ (reference sequence). V gave up 1 base and J gave up 4 bases, with 10 bases separating them. The CDR3 has 14 residues. The DNA of the CDR3 is TGTGCCAGCAGCTTAGTAGGGGCCGCCTATGGCTACACCTTC. Translating it yields CASSLVGAAYGYTF.

There are a few counts of this clonotype. V gene TRBV5-1 combines with J gene TRBJ1-2; D gene uncertain. This CDR3 comprises 15 residues. Looked up from germline, CDR1 is SGHRS and CDR2 is YFSETQ. V lost 0 bases and J lost 0, with 9 bases in between. The CDR3 spells CASSLGDASNYGYTF. CDR3 nucleotide sequence: TGCGCCAGCAGCTTGGGGGATGCCTCTAACTATGGCTACACCTTC.

The CDR3 region is CASSGLQGDYGYTF. CDR3 nucleotides: TGCGCCAGCAGTGGGTTGCAGGGCGACTATGGCTACACCTTC. The rearrangement joins TRBV4-1 to TRBJ1-2; maybe TRBD1 (5 bases). The V end was cut by 6 bases, the J end by 3 bases, with 14 bases between. This CDR3 contains 14 residues. Germline-derived CDR1 and CDR2 are MGHRA and YSYEKL.

V usage is TRBV6-1 and J usage is TRBJ2-2; 8 bases map to TRBD2. Germline trimming cut 6 bases from V and 7 bases from J; bases unmatched to any gene: 7. The CDR3 has 14 residues. Germline V CDR1 and CDR2: MNHNS, SASEGT. CDR3 coding DNA: TGTGCCAGCAGACGGAGCGGGAGTGGCGGGGAGCTGTTTTTT. Protein product: CASRRSGSGGELFF.

The V call is TRBV7-2, the J call TRBJ1-6; D may be TRBD1 (5 bases). Trimming cost V 4 bases and J 6 bases, with 13 bases left between them. There are 15 residues in the CDR3. The germline V gene has CDR1 SGHTA and CDR2 FQGNSA. CDR3 nucleotides: TGTGCCAGCAGCTGGGGACCGATCCTTAATTCACCCCTCCACTTT. It codes for CASSWGPILNSPLHF. Combining the CDR3 with reference TRBV7-2 and TRBJ1-6 gives the whole variable domain GAGVSQSPSNKVTEKGKDVELRCDPISGHTALYWYRQSLGQGLEFLIYFQGNSAPDKSGLPSDRFSAERTGGSVSTLTIQRTQQEDSAVYLCASSWGPILNSPLHFGNGTRLTVT.

As for this clonotype: A read error may account for a junction end that differs from germline. The chain is built from TRBV5-1 and TRBJ2-7, with 14 bases aligning to TRBD2. This CDR3 is 18 amino acids long. Looked up from germline, CDR1 is SGHRS and CDR2 is YFSETQ. CDR3 amino acids: CASRKEREGLAGVNEQYF. The DNA of the CDR3 is TGTGCCAGCAGAAAAGAAAGGGAGGGACTAGCGGGAGTGAACGAGCAGTACTTC.

This clonotype occurred many times. The genes are TRBV3-1 and TRBJ1-2, with a tentative D call TRBD1 (6 bases). V lost 4 bases and J 8 bases, leaving 11 bases between the germline ends. Germline-derived CDR1 and CDR2 are LGHDT and YNNKEL (reference sequence). The CDR3 is made up of 12 amino acids. The CDR3 spells CASSPGANGYTF. The CDR3 DNA follows: TGTGCCAGCAGCCCGGGGGCTAACGGCTACACCTTC. The variable domain in full, completed from reference TRBV3-1 and TRBJ1-2, reads DTAVSQTPKYLVTQMGNDKSIKCEQNLGHDTMYWYKQDSKKFLKIMFSYNNKELIINETVPNRFSPKSPDKAHLNLHINSLELGDSAVYFCASSPGANGYTFGSGTRLTVV.

This clonotype was seen many times. This chain connects TRBV18 to TRBJ1-1; D is ambiguous. Germline CDR1 KGHSH, CDR2 LQKENI. V was clipped by 8 bases and J by 2 bases, with 12 bases between them. The CDR3 spans 13 residues. As DNA, the CDR3 is TGTGCCAGCAGTGCAACAGCTAACACTGAAGCTTTCTTT. Translating gives CASSATANTEAFF. Full variable domain (outside the CDR3, taken from reference TRBV18 and TRBJ1-1): NAGVMQNPRHLVRRRGQEARLRCSPMKGHSHVYWYRQLPEEGLKFMVYLQKENIIDESGMPKERFSAEFPKEGPSILRIQQVVRGDSAAYFCASSATANTEAFFGQGTRLTVV.

The chain employs TRBV12-3 or TRBV12-4 and TRBJ2-2; D is undetermined. This CDR3 contains 13 residues. V was pared by 2 bases and J by 3 bases, with 4 bases between. CDR3 region: CASSLWDTGELFF. The CDR3 bases are TGTGCCAGCAGTTTATGGGACACCGGGGAGCTGTTTTTT.

There are a few counts of this clonotype. CDR3 nucleotides: TGTGCCGCCCCCACGTGGGCTGAAAATTCACCCCTCCACTTT. Translation: CAAPTWAENSPLHF. J is TRBJ1-6 and V is TRBV30, with D uncertain. The V end lost 8 bases, the J end lost 7 bases, and 18 bases lay between the germline ends. This CDR3 is 14 amino acids long. Per germline, CDR1 GTSNPN and CDR2 SVGIG (reference sequence).